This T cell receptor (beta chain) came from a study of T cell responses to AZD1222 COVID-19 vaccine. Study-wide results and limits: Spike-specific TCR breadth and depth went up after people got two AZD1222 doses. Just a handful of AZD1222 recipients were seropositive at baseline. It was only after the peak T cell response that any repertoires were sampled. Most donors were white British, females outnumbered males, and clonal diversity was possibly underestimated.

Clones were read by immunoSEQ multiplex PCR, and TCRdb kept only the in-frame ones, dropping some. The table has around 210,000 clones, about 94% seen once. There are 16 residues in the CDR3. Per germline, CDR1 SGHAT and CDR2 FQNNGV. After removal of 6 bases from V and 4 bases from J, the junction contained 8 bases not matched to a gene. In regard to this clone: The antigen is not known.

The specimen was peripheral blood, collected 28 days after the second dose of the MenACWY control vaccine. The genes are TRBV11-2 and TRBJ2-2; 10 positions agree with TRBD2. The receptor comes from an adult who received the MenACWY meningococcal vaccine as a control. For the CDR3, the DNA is TGTGCCAGCAGTTACGCGGGACTAGCGACCACCGGGGAGCTGTTTTTT. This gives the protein CASSYAGLATTGELFF.